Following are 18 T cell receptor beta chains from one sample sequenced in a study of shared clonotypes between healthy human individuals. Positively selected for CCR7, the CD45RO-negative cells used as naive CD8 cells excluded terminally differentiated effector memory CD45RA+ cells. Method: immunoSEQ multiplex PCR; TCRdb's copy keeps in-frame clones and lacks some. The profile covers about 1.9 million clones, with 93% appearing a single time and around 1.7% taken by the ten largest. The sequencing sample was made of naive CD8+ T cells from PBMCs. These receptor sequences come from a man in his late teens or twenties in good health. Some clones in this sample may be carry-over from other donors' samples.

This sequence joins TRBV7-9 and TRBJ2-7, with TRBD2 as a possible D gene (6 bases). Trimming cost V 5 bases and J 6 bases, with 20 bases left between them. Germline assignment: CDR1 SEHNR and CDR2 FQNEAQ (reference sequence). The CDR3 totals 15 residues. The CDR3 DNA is TGTGCCAGCAGCGGAGGGCTAGCGTCCCCGATCGAGCAGTACTTC. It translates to CASSGGLASPIEQYF. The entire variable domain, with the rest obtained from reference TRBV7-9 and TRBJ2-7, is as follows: DTGVSQNPRHKITKRGQNVTFRCDPISEHNRLYWYRQTLGQGPEFLTYFQNEAQLEKSRLLSDRFSAERPKGSFSTLEIQRTEQGDSAMYLCASSGGLASPIEQYFGPGTRLTVT.

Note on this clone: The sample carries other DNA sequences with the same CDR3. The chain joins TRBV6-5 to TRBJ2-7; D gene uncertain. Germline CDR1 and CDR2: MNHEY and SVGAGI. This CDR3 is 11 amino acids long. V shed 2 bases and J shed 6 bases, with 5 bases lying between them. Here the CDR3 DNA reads TGTGCCAGCAGTTACGGCGGCGAGCAGTACTTC. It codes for CASSYGGEQYF.

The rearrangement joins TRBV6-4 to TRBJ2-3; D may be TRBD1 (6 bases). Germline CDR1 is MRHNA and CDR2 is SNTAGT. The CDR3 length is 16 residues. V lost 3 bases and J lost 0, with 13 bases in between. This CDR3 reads CASSDWDTSSTDTQYF. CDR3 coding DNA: TGTGCCAGCAGTGATTGGGACACCTCTAGCACAGATACGCAGTATTTT.

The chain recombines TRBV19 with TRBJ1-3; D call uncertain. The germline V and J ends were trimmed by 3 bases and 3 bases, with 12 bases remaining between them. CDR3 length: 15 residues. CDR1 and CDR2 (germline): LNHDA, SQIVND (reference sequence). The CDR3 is CASSIGREGGNTIYF. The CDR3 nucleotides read TGTGCCAGTAGTATTGGCCGGGAGGGTGGAAACACCATATATTTT.

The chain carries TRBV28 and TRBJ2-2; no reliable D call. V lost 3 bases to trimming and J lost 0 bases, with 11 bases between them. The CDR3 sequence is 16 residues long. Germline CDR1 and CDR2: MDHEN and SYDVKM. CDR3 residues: CASSLLTNSNTGELFF. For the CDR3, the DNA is TGTGCCAGCAGTTTGTTAACAAACTCGAACACCGGGGAGCTGTTTTTT.

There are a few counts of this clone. CDR3 protein: CASSTGHPEAFF. The CDR3 DNA is TGTGCCAGCAGCACGGGACACCCTGAAGCTTTCTTT. The chain joins TRBV7-9 to TRBJ1-1; a possible D gene is TRBD1 (6 bases). The CDR3 runs to 12 residues. The germline V gene has CDR1 SEHNR and CDR2 FQNEAQ (reference sequence). The V end was cut by 5 bases, the J end by 6 bases, with 10 bases between.

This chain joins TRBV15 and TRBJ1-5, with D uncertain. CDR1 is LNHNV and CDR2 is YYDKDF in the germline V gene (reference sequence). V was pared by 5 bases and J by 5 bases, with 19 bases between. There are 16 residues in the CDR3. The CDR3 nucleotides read TGTGCCACCAGCGACAACCCGTGGACGGGAGATCAGCCCCAGCATTTT. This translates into CATSDNPWTGDQPQHF.

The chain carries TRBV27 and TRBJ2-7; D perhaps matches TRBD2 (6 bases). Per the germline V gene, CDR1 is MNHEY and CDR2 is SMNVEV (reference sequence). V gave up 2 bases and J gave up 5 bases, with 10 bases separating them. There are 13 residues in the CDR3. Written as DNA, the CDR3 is TGTGCCAGCAGTTTAGGGGACTGGAACGAGCAGTACTTC. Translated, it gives CASSLGDWNEQYF.

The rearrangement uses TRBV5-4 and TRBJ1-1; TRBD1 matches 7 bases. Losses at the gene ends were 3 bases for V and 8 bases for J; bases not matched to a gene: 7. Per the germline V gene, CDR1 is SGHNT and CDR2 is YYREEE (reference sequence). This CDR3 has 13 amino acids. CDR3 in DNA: TGTGCCAGCAGCTCGATGTCGGACAGGGAAGCTTTCTTT. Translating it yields CASSSMSDREAFF.

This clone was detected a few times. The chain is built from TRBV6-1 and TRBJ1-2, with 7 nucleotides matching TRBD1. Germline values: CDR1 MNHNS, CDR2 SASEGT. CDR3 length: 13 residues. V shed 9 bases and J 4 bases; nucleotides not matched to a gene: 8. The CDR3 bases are TGTGCCAGTCGGCCAGGGGGATCCTATGGCTACACCTTC. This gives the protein CASRPGGSYGYTF.

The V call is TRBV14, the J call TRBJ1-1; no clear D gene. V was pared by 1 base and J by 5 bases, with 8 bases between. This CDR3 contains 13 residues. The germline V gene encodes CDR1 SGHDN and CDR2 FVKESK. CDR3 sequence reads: CASSQVGVTEAFF. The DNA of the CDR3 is TGTGCCAGCAGCCAAGTTGGGGTAACTGAAGCTTTCTTT.

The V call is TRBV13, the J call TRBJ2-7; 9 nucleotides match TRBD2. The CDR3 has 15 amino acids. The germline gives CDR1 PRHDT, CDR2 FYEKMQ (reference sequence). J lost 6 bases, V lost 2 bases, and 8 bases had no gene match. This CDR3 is CASSLTLAGSPEQYF. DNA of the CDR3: TGTGCCAGCAGCTTAACCCTAGCGGGAAGTCCCGAGCAGTACTTC. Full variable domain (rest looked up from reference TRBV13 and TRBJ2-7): AAGVIQSPRHLIKEKRETATLKCYPIPRHDTVYWYQQGPGQDPQFLISFYEKMQSDKGSIPDRFSAQQFSDYHSELNMSSLELGDSALYFCASSLTLAGSPEQYFGPGTRLTVT.

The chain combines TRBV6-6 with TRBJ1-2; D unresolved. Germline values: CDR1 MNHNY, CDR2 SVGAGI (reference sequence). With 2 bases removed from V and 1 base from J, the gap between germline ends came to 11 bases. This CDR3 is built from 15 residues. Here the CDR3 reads CASSYLVRDNYGYTF. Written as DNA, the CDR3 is TGTGCCAGCAGTTACCTTGTCAGAGATAACTATGGCTACACCTTC.

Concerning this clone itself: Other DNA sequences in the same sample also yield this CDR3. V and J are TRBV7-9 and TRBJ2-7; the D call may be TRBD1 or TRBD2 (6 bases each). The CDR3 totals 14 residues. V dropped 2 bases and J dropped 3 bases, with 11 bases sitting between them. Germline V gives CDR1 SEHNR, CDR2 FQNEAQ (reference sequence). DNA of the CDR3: TGTGCCAGCAGCTTAACGGGGGCATACTACGAGCAGTACTTC. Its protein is CASSLTGAYYEQYF.

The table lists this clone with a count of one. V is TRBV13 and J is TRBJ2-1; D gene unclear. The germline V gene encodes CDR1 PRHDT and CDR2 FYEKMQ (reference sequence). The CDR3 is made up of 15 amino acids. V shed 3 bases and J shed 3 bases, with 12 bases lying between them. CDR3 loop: CASSLDPTHYNEQFF. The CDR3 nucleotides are TGTGCCAGCAGCTTGGATCCGACTCACTACAATGAGCAGTTCTTC.

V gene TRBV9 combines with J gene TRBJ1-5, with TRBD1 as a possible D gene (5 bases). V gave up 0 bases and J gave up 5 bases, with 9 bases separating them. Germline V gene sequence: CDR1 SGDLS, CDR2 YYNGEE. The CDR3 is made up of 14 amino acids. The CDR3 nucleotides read TGTGCCAGCAGCGTAGGACAGTTACATCAGCCCCAGCATTTT. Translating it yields CASSVGQLHQPQHF.

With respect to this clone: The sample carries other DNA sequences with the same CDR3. The CDR3 loop is CASSEGDSYEQYF. The CDR3 DNA is TGTGCCAGCAGTGAAGGGGACAGCTACGAGCAGTACTTC. V and J are TRBV6-1 and TRBJ2-7; 7 bases fit TRBD1. Germline V lookup: CDR1 MNHNS, CDR2 SASEGT. This CDR3 is 13 amino acids long. Germline trimming cut 1 base from V and 3 bases from J; bases unmatched to any gene: 0.

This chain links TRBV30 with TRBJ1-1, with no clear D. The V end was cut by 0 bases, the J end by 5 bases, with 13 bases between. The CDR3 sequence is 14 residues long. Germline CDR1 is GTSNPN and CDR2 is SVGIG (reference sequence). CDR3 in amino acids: CAWSVRERWTEAFF. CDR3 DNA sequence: TGTGCCTGGAGTGTACGAGAACGCTGGACTGAAGCTTTCTTT.